One and the same sample provided the 2 T cell receptor beta chains below, sequenced in a study of cytotoxic CD8 clonotypes in ibrutinib-treated CLL. Clones were sequenced by immunoSEQ multiplex PCR, and TCRdb holds only the in-frame ones, with some missing. The repertoire has tens of thousands of clones, approximately 71% of them found once; the top ten carry roughly half. The sequences come from PBMCs, collected at disease progression, from a patient treated with ibrutinib. Every receptor here comes from a human donor with chronic lymphocytic leukemia.

The chain uses TRBV27 and TRBJ2-7; D may be TRBD2 (6 bases). V was shortened by 6 bases and J by 2 bases, with 11 bases between the two germline ends. Germline V gene data show CDR1 as MNHEY and CDR2 as SMNVEV (reference sequence). This CDR3 contains 13 residues. CDR3 sequence (DNA): TGTGCCAGCAGCAGGACTAAGACCTACGAGCAGTACTTC. Translation: CASSRTKTYEQYF.

The chain couples TRBV7-9 to TRBJ1-2; 12 bases line up with TRBD1. The germline gives CDR1 SEHNR, CDR2 FQNEAQ (reference sequence). With 1 base clipped from V and 5 bases from J, the junction kept 5 bases outside the gene matches. This CDR3 region has 16 residues. CDR3 loop: CASSLVGTGGGYGYTF. In DNA form, the CDR3 reads TGTGCCAGCAGCTTAGTCGGGACAGGGGGCGGATATGGCTACACCTTC.